This T cell receptor beta chain was documented in a study of blood T cell repertoires in COVID-19. Study at large: Acute and convalescent COVID-19 samples came from the United States, Italy and Spain.

Libraries were prepared by immunoSEQ multiplex PCR; TCRdb keeps only in-frame clonotypes and omits some of them. The sample has some 64,000 clones, 70% to 80% seen once. The CDR3 is 15 residues long. Trimming shortened V by 3 bases and J by 0 bases, and 12 bases separated the two germline ends. Germline lookup yields CDR1 SGDLS and CDR2 YYNGEE. This receptor was identified in an elderly man with active or convalescent COVID-19. Sequenced: peripheral blood. V usage is TRBV9 and J usage is TRBJ1-2; a weak D match, TRBD1 (6 bases). The CDR3 nucleotides read TGTGCCAGCAGCGCCCAGACAGGCGCTAACTATGGCTACACCTTC. Encoded protein: CASSAQTGANYGYTF.